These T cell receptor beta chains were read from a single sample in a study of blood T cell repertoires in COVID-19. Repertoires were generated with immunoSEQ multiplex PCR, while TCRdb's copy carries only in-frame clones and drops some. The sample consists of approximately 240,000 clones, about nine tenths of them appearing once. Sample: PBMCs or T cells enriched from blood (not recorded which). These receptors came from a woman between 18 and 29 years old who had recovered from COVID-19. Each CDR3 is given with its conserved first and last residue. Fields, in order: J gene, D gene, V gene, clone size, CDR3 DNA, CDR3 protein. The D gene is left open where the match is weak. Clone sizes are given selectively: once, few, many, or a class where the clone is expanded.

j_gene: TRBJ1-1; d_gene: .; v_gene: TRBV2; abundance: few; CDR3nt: TGTGCCAGCAAATTTCGAGGGCAGCCGAACACTGAAGCTTTCTTT; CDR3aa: CASKFRGQPNTEAFF
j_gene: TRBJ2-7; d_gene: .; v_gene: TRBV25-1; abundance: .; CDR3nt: TGTGCCGTCCAAGGGGACAAGGGCTCCTACGAGCAGTACTTC; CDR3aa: CAVQGDKGSYEQYF
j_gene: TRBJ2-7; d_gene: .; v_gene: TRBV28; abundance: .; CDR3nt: TGTGCCAGCACCAACCCCTCTAGGTTCAGCGAGCAGTACTTC; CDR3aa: CASTNPSRFSEQYF
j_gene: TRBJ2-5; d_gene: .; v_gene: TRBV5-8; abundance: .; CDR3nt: TGTGCCAGCAGCTTCAGGGGTTCGTATGAGACCCAGTACTTC; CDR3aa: CASSFRGSYETQYF
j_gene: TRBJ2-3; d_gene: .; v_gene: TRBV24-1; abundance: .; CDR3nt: TGTGCCACCAGTCACAGGACAGCGCACACAGATACGCAGTATTTT; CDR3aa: CATSHRTAHTDTQYF
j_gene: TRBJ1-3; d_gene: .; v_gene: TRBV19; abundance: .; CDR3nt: TGTGCCAGCACAGGGACCGGAAACACCATATATTTT; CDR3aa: CASTGTGNTIYF
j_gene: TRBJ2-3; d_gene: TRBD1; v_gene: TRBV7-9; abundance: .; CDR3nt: TGTGCCAGCAGCGAGGGACAGGTCACAGATACGCAGTATTTT; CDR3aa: CASSEGQVTDTQYF
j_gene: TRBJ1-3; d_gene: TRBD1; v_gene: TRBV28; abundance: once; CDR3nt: TGTGCCAGCAGTGGGGACAGATTCCACTCTGGAAACACCATATATTTT; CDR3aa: CASSGDRFHSGNTIYF
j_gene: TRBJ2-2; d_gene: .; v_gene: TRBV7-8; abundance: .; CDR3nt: TGTGCCAGCAGCTCTAGTACGAATCCAGGGGATCCCGACACCGGGGAGCTGTTTTTT; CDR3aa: CASSSSTNPGDPDTGELFF
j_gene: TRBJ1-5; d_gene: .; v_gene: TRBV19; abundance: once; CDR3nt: TGTGCCAGTAGTATATCATCGACAGGTTATAGCAATCAGCCCCAGCATTTT; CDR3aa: CASSISSTGYSNQPQHF
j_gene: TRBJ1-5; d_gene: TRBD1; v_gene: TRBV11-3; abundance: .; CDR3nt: TGTGCCAGCAGCCACCGTCCGAGACAGGGTCCCACGTATAGCAATCAGCCCCAGCATTTT; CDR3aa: CASSHRPRQGPTYSNQPQHF
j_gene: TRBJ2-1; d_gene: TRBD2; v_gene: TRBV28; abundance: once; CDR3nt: TGTGCCAGCAACCAAAGACTAGCGGGAGCGAATGAGCAGTTCTTC; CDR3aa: CASNQRLAGANEQFF
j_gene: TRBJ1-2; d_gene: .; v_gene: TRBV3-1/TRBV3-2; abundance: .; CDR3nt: TGTGCCAGCAGCGCTCCCGGTGTCTATGGCTACACCTTC; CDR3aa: CASSAPGVYGYTF
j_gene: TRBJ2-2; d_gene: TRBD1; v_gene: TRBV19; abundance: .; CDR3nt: TGTGCCAGTAGTGGCATACAGGGGGCCTACACCGGGGAGCTGTTTTTT; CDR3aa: CASSGIQGAYTGELFF
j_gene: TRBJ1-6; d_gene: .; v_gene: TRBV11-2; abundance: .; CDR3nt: TGTGCCAGCAGCTTAAGCCTCAATTCACCCCTCCACTTT; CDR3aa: CASSLSLNSPLHF
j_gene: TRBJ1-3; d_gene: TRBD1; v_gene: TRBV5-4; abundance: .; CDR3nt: TGTGCCAGCAGCCGACAGGGGGCCTTTGGAAACACCATATATTTT; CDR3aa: CASSRQGAFGNTIYF
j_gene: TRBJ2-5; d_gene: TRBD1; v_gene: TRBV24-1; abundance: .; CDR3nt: TGTGCCACCAGTGAGCCCGGGACAGGGGCAGGGGAGACCCAGTACTTC; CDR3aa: CATSEPGTGAGETQYF
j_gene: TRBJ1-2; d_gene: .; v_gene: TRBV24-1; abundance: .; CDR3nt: TGTGCCACCAGTGATCCACAGACGAACTATGGCTACACCTTC; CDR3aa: CATSDPQTNYGYTF
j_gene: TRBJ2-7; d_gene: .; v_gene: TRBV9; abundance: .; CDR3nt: TGTGCCAGCAGCCTACATATTCCGCGACAGGAACGAATATGCGGCGAGCAGTACTTC; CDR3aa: CASSLHIPRQERICGEQYF
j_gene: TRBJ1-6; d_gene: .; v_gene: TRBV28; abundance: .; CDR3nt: TGTGCCAGCAGTTTATGGGACAACTCCTATAATTCACCCCTCCACTTT; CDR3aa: CASSLWDNSYNSPLHF
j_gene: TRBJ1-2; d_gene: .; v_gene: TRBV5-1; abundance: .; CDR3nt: TGCGCCAGCAGCTCGGAGGGGAGAACTAACTATGGCTACACCTTC; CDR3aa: CASSSEGRTNYGYTF
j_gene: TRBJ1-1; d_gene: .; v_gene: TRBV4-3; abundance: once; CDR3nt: TGCGCCAGCAGCCAAGACCGAGGGACTGAAGCTTTCTTT; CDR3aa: CASSQDRGTEAFF
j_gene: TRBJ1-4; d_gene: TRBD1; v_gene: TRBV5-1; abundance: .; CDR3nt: TGCGCCAGCAGCGCACAGGGGGGTGAGTGGAATGAAAAACTGTTTTTT; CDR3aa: CASSAQGGEWNEKLFF
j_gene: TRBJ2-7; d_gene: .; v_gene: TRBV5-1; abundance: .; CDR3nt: TGCGCCAGCAGCTTGGCCAACGAGCAGTACTTC; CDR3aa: CASSLANEQYF
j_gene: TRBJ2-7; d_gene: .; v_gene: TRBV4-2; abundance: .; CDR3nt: TGTGCCAGCAGCCAAGGTTCAGGTGAGACCTACGAGCAGTACTTC; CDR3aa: CASSQGSGETYEQYF
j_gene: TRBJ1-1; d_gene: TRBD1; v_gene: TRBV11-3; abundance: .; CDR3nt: TGTGCCAGCAGGGACAGGGGGACGGCTTTCTTT; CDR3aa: CASRDRGTAFF
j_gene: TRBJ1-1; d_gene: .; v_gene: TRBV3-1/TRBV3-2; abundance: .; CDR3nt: TGTGCCAGCAGCCAACGCGATGCGGGTTCTGAAGCTTTCTTT; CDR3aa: CASSQRDAGSEAFF
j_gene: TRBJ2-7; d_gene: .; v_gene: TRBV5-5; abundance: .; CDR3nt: TGTGCCAGCAGCCCGGGGTGGCAGAATGGCTACGAGCAGTACTTC; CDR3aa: CASSPGWQNGYEQYF
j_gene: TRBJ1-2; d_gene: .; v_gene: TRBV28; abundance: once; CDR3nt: TGTGCCAGCAGTTTGTGGGGCGGCTACACCTTC; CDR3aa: CASSLWGGYTF
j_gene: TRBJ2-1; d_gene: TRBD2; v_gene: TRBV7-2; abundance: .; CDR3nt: TGTGCCAGCAGCGCGGGACTAGCGGGGGGGCGGTGGCAGTTCTTC; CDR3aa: CASSAGLAGGRWQFF
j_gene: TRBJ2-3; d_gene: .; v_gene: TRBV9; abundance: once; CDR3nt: TGTGCCAGCAGCGGACTTATTCTAGCAGATACGCAGTATTTT; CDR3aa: CASSGLILADTQYF